Listed here are 21 T cell receptor beta chains from one sample, sequenced in a study of cytotoxic CD8 clonotypes in ibrutinib-treated CLL. Here immunoSEQ multiplex PCR was the method, and the copy in TCRdb shows in-frame clones only, minus some. This repertoire shows about 200,000 clones, 75% to 85% found once; its top ten account for over 10%. This sample comprised PBMCs, obtained after 12 months of ibrutinib treatment. Every receptor here comes from a human donor with chronic lymphocytic leukemia.

The chain combines TRBV28 with TRBJ1-5; D is unclear. Trimming left V 6 bases short and J 4 bases short, with 4 bases between. This CDR3 spans 11 amino acids. The germline V gene has CDR1 MDHEN and CDR2 SYDVKM. The CDR3 nucleotides are TGTGCCAGCAGCGGGAATCAGCCCCAGCATTTT. It is translated as CASSGNQPQHF.

This rearrangement joins TRBV5-1 to TRBJ2-3; D unclear. The CDR3 has 12 residues. Germline V lookup: CDR1 SGHRS, CDR2 YFSETQ. The V end was cut by 5 bases, the J end by 0 bases, with 4 bases between. The CDR3 coding sequence is TGCGCCAGCAGATTTAGCACAGATACGCAGTATTTT. It is translated as CASRFSTDTQYF. The full variable domain, in which reference TRBV5-1 and TRBJ2-3 provide the parts outside the CDR3, is KAGVTQTPRYLIKTRGQQVTLSCSPISGHRSVSWYQQTPGQGLQFLFEYFSETQRNKGNFPGRFSGRQFSNSRSEMNVSTLELGDSALYLCASRFSTDTQYFGPGTRLTVL.

This chain links TRBV7-8 with TRBJ2-5; 8 bases are a match to TRBD1. V was pared by 1 base and J by 5 bases, with 6 bases of the junction left unmatched. Germline V gene data show CDR1 as SGHVS and CDR2 as FQNEAQ. The CDR3 has 15 amino acids. Here the CDR3 DNA reads TGTGCCAGCAGCTTAGATTCAGGGGGCAGGGAGACCCAGTACTTC. This gives the protein CASSLDSGGRETQYF.

This chain links TRBV5-1 with TRBJ1-2; D is unresolved. The CDR3 spans 15 residues. Germline V gene lookup returns CDR1 SGHRS and CDR2 YFSETQ. Trimming took off 0 bases at V and 7 bases at J, with 16 bases between the two ends. CDR3 loop: CASSLEGGKARGYTF. CDR3 nucleotide sequence: TGCGCCAGCAGCTTGGAAGGAGGGAAAGCTCGTGGCTACACCTTC.

The chain uses TRBV7-8 and TRBJ2-2; D remains ambiguous. The CDR3 is made up of 13 amino acids. Germline V gives CDR1 SGHVS, CDR2 FQNEAQ. V shed 6 bases and J shed 3 bases, with 8 bases lying between them. The CDR3 DNA is TGTGCCAGCAGAGAAAGAGACACCGGGGAGCTGTTTTTT. This codes for CASRERDTGELFF.

This clone was seen a handful of times. The genes are TRBV19 and TRBJ2-7; tentative D call: TRBD2 (6 bases). V shed 3 bases and J shed 6 bases, with 12 bases lying between them. This CDR3 spans 13 amino acids. CDR1 is LNHDA and CDR2 is SQIVND in the germline V gene (reference sequence). CDR3 residues: CASSMWEESEQYF. The CDR3 DNA reads TGTGCCAGTAGTATGTGGGAGGAAAGCGAGCAGTACTTC.

This sequence joins TRBV2 and TRBJ1-1, with D maybe TRBD1 (5 bases). Germline values: CDR1 SNHLY, CDR2 FYNNEI. V was clipped by 9 bases and J by 3 bases, with 17 bases between them. This CDR3 spans 14 amino acids. The CDR3 nucleotides read TGTGCCAGTGGCCGTCAGGGAAGAGACACTGAAGCTTTCTTT. Its translation is CASGRQGRDTEAFF.

The gene calls are TRBV6-5 and TRBJ1-2; D is unclear. Germline CDR1 and CDR2: MNHEY and SVGAGI. This CDR3 is 15 amino acids long. V lost 0 bases, J lost 1 base, and 9 bases lay in between. The CDR3 DNA follows: TGTGCCAGCAGTTACTCGGGCCCCAGTAACTATGGCTACACCTTC. It translates to CASSYSGPSNYGYTF.

The DNA for the CDR3 is TGTGCCAGCAGCTTGCAGGGACAGGGACTCTACAATGAGCAGTTCTTC. This sequence encodes CASSLQGQGLYNEQFF. V and J are TRBV5-6 and TRBJ2-1, with TRBD1 matching over 9 bases. This CDR3 comprises 16 residues. Germline trimming cut 1 base from V and 3 bases from J; bases unmatched to any gene: 5. Germline V CDR1 and CDR2: SGHDT, YYEEEE.

The rearrangement links TRBV27 to TRBJ1-2, with TRBD1 as a possible D gene (6 bases). The CDR3 is 14 residues long. Germline V gene data show CDR1 as MNHEY and CDR2 as SMNVEV (reference sequence). The V end was cut by 5 bases, the J end by 4 bases, with 14 bases between. The CDR3 DNA is TGTGCCAGCAGTCCCGCGGACAGATTCTATGGCTACACCTTC. Translating it yields CASSPADRFYGYTF.

This chain joins TRBV5-1 and TRBJ2-1, with 11 nucleotides matching TRBD2. There are 17 residues in the CDR3. Germline V gives CDR1 SGHRS, CDR2 YFSETQ. The junction had 4 bases not matched to a gene; V was cut back by 0 bases and J by 2 bases. This CDR3 is CASSLELAGETYNEQFF. Written as DNA, the CDR3 is TGCGCCAGCAGCTTGGAACTAGCGGGAGAAACCTACAATGAGCAGTTCTTC.

The rearrangement links TRBV28 to TRBJ1-2; TRBD1 matches at 8 bases. This CDR3 region has 14 residues. The J segment lost 4 bases and the V segment lost 7 bases, leaving 8 bases of the junction unmatched. Germline values: CDR1 MDHEN, CDR2 SYDVKM. The CDR3 here is CASTLGGTGYGYTF. The CDR3 DNA reads TGTGCCAGCACCCTAGGGGGGACAGGCTATGGCTACACCTTC.

The J gene is TRBJ2-1, the V gene TRBV7-9, with no clear D. Germline values: CDR1 SEHNR, CDR2 FQNEAQ (reference sequence). The CDR3 is 11 amino acids. Trimming took off 1 base at V and 5 bases at J, with 0 bases between the two ends. The chain's CDR3 is CASSLDNEQFF. For the CDR3, the DNA is TGTGCCAGCAGCTTAGACAATGAGCAGTTCTTC. Based on the CDR3 plus reference TRBV7-9 and TRBJ2-1, the full variable domain is DTGVSQNPRHKITKRGQNVTFRCDPISEHNRLYWYRQTLGQGPEFLTYFQNEAQLEKSRLLSDRFSAERPKGSFSTLEIQRTEQGDSAMYLCASSLDNEQFFGPGTRLTVL.

The chain links TRBV2 to TRBJ1-4; 7 positions match TRBD1. This CDR3 has 14 residues. V was clipped by 5 bases and J by 8 bases; unmatched bases: 8. Germline-derived CDR1 and CDR2 are SNHLY and FYNNEI. DNA for the CDR3: TGTGCCAGCAGTTTACAGGGGTTGAAGGAAAAACTGTTTTTT. Its protein is CASSLQGLKEKLFF.

V is TRBV5-1 and J is TRBJ1-1; 7 positions match TRBD1. The V segment lost 2 bases and the J segment 2 bases; nucleotides outside the gene matches: 15. The CDR3 has 18 residues. Germline values: CDR1 SGHRS, CDR2 YFSETQ. The CDR3 DNA sequence: TGCGCCAGCAGCTTAGAAGGGGGACTCGGGACAGTAAACACTGAAGCTTTCTTT. This codes for CASSLEGGLGTVNTEAFF.

The rearrangement uses TRBV6-6 and TRBJ2-7, with a tentative D call TRBD1 (5 bases). Germline CDR1 and CDR2: MNHNY and SVGAGI (reference sequence). V dropped 6 bases and J dropped 5 bases, with 17 bases sitting between them. The CDR3 runs to 14 residues. The CDR3 DNA reads TGTGCCAGCAGCCTCTCCTGGGGCAGCGACGAGCAGTACTTC. This sequence encodes CASSLSWGSDEQYF.

CDR3 DNA: TGCAGCGTTGTCTTCGAACTGCGGACCGGGGAGCTGTTTTTT. This gives the protein CSVVFELRTGELFF. V and J are TRBV29-1 and TRBJ2-2; D is undetermined. CDR3 size: 14 residues. In germline, CDR1 is SQVTM, CDR2 ANQGSEA. V dropped 4 bases and J dropped 5 bases, with 14 bases sitting between them.

V usage is TRBV28 and J usage is TRBJ1-1, with unresolved D. Trimming took off 10 bases at V and 5 bases at J, with 14 bases between the two ends. The CDR3 runs to 12 residues. Per the germline V gene, CDR1 is MDHEN and CDR2 is SYDVKM. The CDR3 nucleotides are TGTGCCATTCGGACGGGCGGGACTGAAGCTTTCTTT. Translated: CAIRTGGTEAFF.

This rearrangement joins TRBV27 to TRBJ1-5; D is uncertain. Per the germline V gene, CDR1 is MNHEY and CDR2 is SMNVEV (reference sequence). With 4 bases removed from V and 9 bases from J, the gap between germline ends came to 10 bases. The CDR3 runs to 12 residues. The CDR3 sequence: CASSSFGRPQHF. The CDR3 DNA sequence: TGTGCCAGCAGTTCCTTCGGGCGGCCCCAGCATTTT.

The chain joins TRBV7-3 to TRBJ2-2, with D hard to call. CDR3 size: 16 residues. Per germline, CDR1 SGHTA and CDR2 FQGTGA. Trimming left V 5 bases short and J 1 base short, with 14 bases between. In DNA, the CDR3 is TGTGCCAGCAGCCCGCCGTCAGGCGGGAACACCGGGGAGCTGTTTTTT. Its translation is CASSPPSGGNTGELFF. Supplemented by reference TRBV7-3 and TRBJ2-2, the full variable domain reads GAGVSQTPSNKVTEKGKYVELRCDPISGHTALYWYRQSLGQGPEFLIYFQGTGAADDSGLPNDRFFAVRPEGSVSTLKIQRTERGDSAVYLCASSPPSGGNTGELFFGEGSRLTVL.

The chain carries TRBV5-1 and TRBJ2-3; 8 nucleotides agree with TRBD2. CDR3 length equals 16 residues. The V gene's germline CDR1 is SGHRS and CDR2 YFSETQ. The junction had 7 bases not matched to a gene; V was cut back by 3 bases and J by 1 base. The DNA for the CDR3 is TGCGCCAGCAGCTCGCCGCCACTAGCGGGCACAGATACGCAGTATTTT. It translates to CASSSPPLAGTDTQYF.